There are many counts of the clone carrying this T cell receptor (beta chain). Its antigen is currently unknown. These data originate in a study of breast tumors, draining lymph nodes, adjacent tissues. Samples came from axillary lymph nodes draining the breast cancer. V lost 0 bases, J lost 5 bases, and 13 bases lay in between. Germline CDR1 reads SGHTA; CDR2 reads FQGNSA. The CDR3 consists of 15 residues. One entry per CDR3 protein results from TCRdb running MiXCR on the multiplex PCR reads. This table has around 130,000 distinct CDR3 sequences, 21% appearing once. The study's findings and limits: Luminal-like breast cancer showed significantly greater tumor-nontumor repertoire similarity than basal-like breast cancer did. Findings are consistent with lymph node origin and intratumoral expansion of most tumor T cells. Tumors had less TCR diversity than lymph nodes, more than nontumor tissue.

Sequencing was done on a sample of axillary lymph node tissue. The TCR sequence derives from a female donor with breast cancer. Some clones in this sample may be carry-over from other donors' samples. J is TRBJ1-2 and V is TRBV7-2; D possibly corresponds to TRBD1 (5 bases). CDR3 amino acids: CASSLAPRVPYGYTF. The DNA for the CDR3 is TGTGCCAGCAGCTTAGCCCCCAGGGTACCGTATGGCTACACCTTC.